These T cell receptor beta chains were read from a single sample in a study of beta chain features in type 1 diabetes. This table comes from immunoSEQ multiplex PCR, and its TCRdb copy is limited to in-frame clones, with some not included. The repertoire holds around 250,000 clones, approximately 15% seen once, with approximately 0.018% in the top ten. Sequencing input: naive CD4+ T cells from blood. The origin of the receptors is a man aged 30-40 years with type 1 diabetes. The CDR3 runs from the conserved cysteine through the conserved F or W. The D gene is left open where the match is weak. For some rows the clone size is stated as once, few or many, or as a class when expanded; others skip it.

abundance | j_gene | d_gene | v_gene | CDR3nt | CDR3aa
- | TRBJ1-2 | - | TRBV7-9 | TGTGCCAGCAGCTTAGCTCAGGGAGGCGGCTACACCTTC | CASSLAQGGGYTF
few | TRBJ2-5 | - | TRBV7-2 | TGTGCCAGCAGCCGGCAAGAGACCCAGTACTTC | CASSRQETQYF
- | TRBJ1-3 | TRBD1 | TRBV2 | TGTGCCAGCAGTGAAGGACAGGGGAGTCGAAACACCATATATTTT | CASSEGQGSRNTIYF
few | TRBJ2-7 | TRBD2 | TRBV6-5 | TGTGCCAGCACTTTGGCGGGAGGTGTCTACGAGCAGTACTTC | CASTLAGGVYEQYF
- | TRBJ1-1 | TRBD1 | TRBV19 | TGTGCCAGTAGTATCCTTGACAGGGGGAAAGCTTTCTTT | CASSILDRGKAFF
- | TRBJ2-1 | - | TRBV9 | TGTGCCAGCAGCGTAGTTGGGGGCGGTGAGCAGTTCTTC | CASSVVGGGEQFF
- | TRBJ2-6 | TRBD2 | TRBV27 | TGTGCCAGCAGTGCTACTAGCGGGAGGGCCTCTGGGGCCAACGTCCTGACTTTC | CASSATSGRASGANVLTF
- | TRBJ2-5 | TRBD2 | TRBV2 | TGTGCCAGCAGTTCTAGCGGGGCCCAAGAGACCCAGTACTTC | CASSSSGAQETQYF
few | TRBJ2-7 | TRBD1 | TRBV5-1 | TGCGCCAGCAGCTTGGGGACAGGACTCTACGAGCAGTACTTC | CASSLGTGLYEQYF
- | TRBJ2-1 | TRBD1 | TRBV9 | TGTGCCAGCAGTGGAACGACAGGGGCTGGCAATGAGCAGTTCTTC | CASSGTTGAGNEQFF
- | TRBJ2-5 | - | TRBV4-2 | TGTGCCAGCAGCCAATCGAGGGGGTCGCAAGAGACCCAGTACTTC | CASSQSRGSQETQYF
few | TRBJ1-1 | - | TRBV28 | TGTGCCAGCAGTCCACTAAACACTGAAGCTTTCTTT | CASSPLNTEAFF
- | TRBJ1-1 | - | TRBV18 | TGTGCCAGCTCACCACCCTCAGGGGACACTGAAGCTTTCTTT | CASSPPSGDTEAFF
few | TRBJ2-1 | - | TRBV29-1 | TGCAGCGCCCGACCCCCAGGACAGAACAATGAGCAGTTCTTC | CSARPPGQNNEQFF
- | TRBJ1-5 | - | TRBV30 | TGTGCCTGGAGTAACCGGGAGAAACGCAATCAGCCCCAGCATTTT | CAWSNREKRNQPQHF
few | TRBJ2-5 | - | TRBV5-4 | TGTGCCAGCAGCTTGGATTTAGGGGCCTTAGAAGGGACCCAGTACTTC | CASSLDLGALEGTQYF
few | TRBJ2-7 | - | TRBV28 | TGTGCCAGCAGTTTAAATCTCGAGCAGTACTTC | CASSLNLEQYF
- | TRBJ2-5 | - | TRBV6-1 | TGTGCCAGCAGTGGCGGCAGGGGCGAGACCCAGTACTTC | CASSGGRGETQYF
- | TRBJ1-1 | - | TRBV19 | TGTGCCAGTAGTAGAGAGGGGGGCACTGAAGCTTTCTTT | CASSREGGTEAFF
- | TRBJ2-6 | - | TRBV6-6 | TGTGCCAGCCCCCCAGGCTCTGGGGCCAACGTCCTGACTTTC | CASPPGSGANVLTF
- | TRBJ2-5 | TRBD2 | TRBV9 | TGTGCCAGCAGCGTATCTAGCGGGGCCCTCCAGAGAGAGACCCAGTACTTC | CASSVSSGALQRETQYF
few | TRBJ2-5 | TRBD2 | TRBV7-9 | TGTGCCAGCAGCTTGGCTAGCGGGGGGCAAGAGACCCAGTACTTC | CASSLASGGQETQYF
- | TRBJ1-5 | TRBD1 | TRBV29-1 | TGCAGCGGGGGGGAACAGGGGAATCAGCCCCAGCATTTT | CSGGEQGNQPQHF
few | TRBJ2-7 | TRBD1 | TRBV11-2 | TGTGCCAGCAGTAGGACAGGGGGCTACGAGCAGTACTTC | CASSRTGGYEQYF
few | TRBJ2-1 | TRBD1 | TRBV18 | TGTGCCAGCTCACCGGGGACAGGGACCTACAATGAGCAGTTCTTC | CASSPGTGTYNEQFF
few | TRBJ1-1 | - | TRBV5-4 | TGTGCCAGCGGCCCAACAGGGACGGGGACTGAAGCTTTCTTT | CASGPTGTGTEAFF
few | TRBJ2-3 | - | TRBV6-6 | TGTGCCAGCAGTTCCGGAGAAGCGGATACGCAGTATTTT | CASSSGEADTQYF
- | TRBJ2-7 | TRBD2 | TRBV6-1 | TGTGCCAGTAGTCCAGCTAGCGGCCCCTACGAGCAGTACTTC | CASSPASGPYEQYF
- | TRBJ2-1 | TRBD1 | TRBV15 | TGTGCCACCAGCAGAGCCCGCGGACAGGGTTTGGATGAGCAGTTCTTC | CATSRARGQGLDEQFF
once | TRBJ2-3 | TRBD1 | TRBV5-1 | TGCGCCAGCAGCCCCAGGGGACAGGGCGGCACGGATACGCAGTATTTT | CASSPRGQGGTDTQYF
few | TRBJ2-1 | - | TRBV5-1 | TGCGCCAGCAGCCTAAGGAGTCCCTACAATGAGCAGTTCTTC | CASSLRSPYNEQFF
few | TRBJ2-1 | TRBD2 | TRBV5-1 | TGCGCCAGCAGCGAACTAGCGGGGGGGTATGAGCAGTTCTTC | CASSELAGGYEQFF
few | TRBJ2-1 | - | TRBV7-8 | TGTGCCAGCAGCTCACAGGGACCCTACAATGAGCAGTTCTTC | CASSSQGPYNEQFF
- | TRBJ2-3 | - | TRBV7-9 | TGTGCCAGCAGCTTAGGGTCGGTTAGCACAGATACGCAGTATTTT | CASSLGSVSTDTQYF
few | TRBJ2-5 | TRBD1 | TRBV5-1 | TGCGCCAGCAGCACGGGACAGGGCGCCCAAGAGACCCAGTACTTC | CASSTGQGAQETQYF
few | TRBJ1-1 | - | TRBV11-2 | TGTGCCAGCAGATTCCGGGAGGGGAACACTGAAGCTTTCTTT | CASRFREGNTEAFF